A single sample gave rise to the 8 T cell receptor beta chains below, sequenced in a study of shared clonotypes between healthy human individuals. Assay: immunoSEQ multiplex PCR; the TCRdb copy retains only in-frame clones and omits some. The sample carries a few million clones, 85% to 95% recorded once. The sequencing input was naive CD4+ T cells from PBMCs. Subset indicated: CD45RA+ positively selected. All receptors come from a man younger than 35 in good health. Some clones in this sample may be carry-over from other donors' samples.

The CDR3 reads CASSQMGQKSTDTQYF. The CDR3 DNA follows: TGCGCCAGCAGCCAAATGGGACAAAAGAGCACAGATACGCAGTATTTT. The rearrangement joins TRBV4-1 to TRBJ2-3; D perhaps matches TRBD1 (6 bases). The V and J ends lost 2 bases and 0 bases respectively, with 12 bases between them. This CDR3 contains 16 residues. Germline loops: CDR1 MGHRA, CDR2 YSYEKL.

This chain connects TRBV28 to TRBJ2-1; the D gene is possibly TRBD2 (6 bases). V was cut by 2 bases and J by 7 bases, with 12 bases left in between. The CDR3 is made up of 14 amino acids. Germline lookup yields CDR1 MDHEN and CDR2 SYDVKM. CDR3 loop: CASSLIGRMNEQFF. The CDR3, as DNA: TGTGCCAGCAGTTTAATCGGGAGAATGAATGAGCAGTTCTTC.

There are a few counts of this clone. CDR3 amino acids: CASSYEPMNTEAFF. The CDR3 coding sequence is TGTGCCAGCAGTTATGAACCGATGAACACTGAAGCTTTCTTT. The rearrangement joins TRBV6-5 to TRBJ1-1; no definite D call. V dropped 3 bases and J dropped 0 bases, with 8 bases sitting between them. CDR1 MNHEY and CDR2 SVGAGI come from the germline V gene. The CDR3 spans 14 residues.

CDR3 loop: CASSPLGAGQPQHF. CDR3 sequence (DNA): TGTGCCAGCAGTCCGCTGGGGGCCGGTCAGCCCCAGCATTTT. V gene TRBV28 combines with J gene TRBJ1-5, with TRBD1 as a possible D gene (6 bases). CDR3 length: 14 residues. The V gene's germline CDR1 is MDHEN and CDR2 SYDVKM. V was shortened by 5 bases and J by 6 bases, with 14 bases between the two germline ends.

The gene calls are TRBV6-5 and TRBJ2-3, with D uncertain. The CDR3 sequence is 12 residues long. CDR1 and CDR2 (germline): MNHEY, SVGAGI. V gave up 10 bases and J gave up 2 bases, with 10 bases separating them. CDR3 protein: CATRGATDTQYF. The DNA for the CDR3 is TGTGCCACCCGAGGTGCCACAGATACGCAGTATTTT.

As regards this clone: This sample also contains other DNA sequences that code for the same CDR3. CDR3 sequence (DNA): TGCAGCTTCGCATTCGGGACCAGCGGGGCCTACGAGCAGTACTTC. This sequence encodes CSFAFGTSGAYEQYF. The chain carries TRBV29-1 and TRBJ2-7, with 7 bases fitting TRBD2. Germline CDR1 SQVTM, CDR2 ANQGSEA. The CDR3 is 15 amino acids. Unmatched junction bases numbered 15, after V lost 8 bases and J lost 2 bases.

The CDR3 coding sequence is TGTGCCAGCACCCCAGGCCGTGTGGGGGCGGGGGAGCAGTACTTC. This gives the protein CASTPGRVGAGEQYF. The chain links TRBV11-2 to TRBJ2-7, with D tentatively TRBD1 or TRBD2 (6 bases each). Germline V gene sequence: CDR1 SGHAT, CDR2 FQNNGV. CDR3 length equals 15 residues. V was clipped by 7 bases and J by 7 bases, with 23 bases between them.

The rearrangement joins TRBV11-2 to TRBJ1-1; the D gene is possibly TRBD1 (5 bases). CDR1 is SGHAT and CDR2 is FQNNGV in the germline V gene. The CDR3 extends over 14 amino acids. Trimming removed 3 bases at V and 1 base at J, with 9 bases between. This CDR3 is CASSLETANTEAFF. In DNA form, the CDR3 reads TGTGCCAGCAGCTTGGAGACAGCGAACACTGAAGCTTTCTTT.